Each of the 25 T cell receptor beta chains below was sequenced from the same sample in a study of T-cell memory formation after mild COVID-19. TCRdb processed the 5' RACE reads anew with MiXCR; each CDR3 protein has one entry. The sample lists approximately 230,000 distinct CDR3 sequences; over 15% were seen once. The sample comprised PBMCs or a T cell subset sorted from them (not recorded which). The origin of the receptors is a man aged 18 to 29 who had mild COVID-19 (a few samples of this study predate the infection). Cell type and time point are not known.

This clonotype has a single count. This rearrangement joins TRBV12-3 or TRBV12-4 to TRBJ1-4, with D uncertain. V shed 6 bases and J shed 8 bases, with 19 bases lying between them. The CDR3 sequence is 15 residues long. CDR3 coding DNA: TGTGCCAGCAGAGTTTTTGGCGGGAGTGGGGAAAAACTGTTTTTT. It specifies CASRVFGGSGEKLFF.

This clonotype was counted between two and nine times. The chain joins TRBV13 to TRBJ2-7; weak D call: TRBD2 (5 bases). The CDR3 is made up of 13 amino acids. Trimming cost V 5 bases and J 6 bases, with 14 bases left between them. Germline CDR1 PRHDT, CDR2 FYEKMQ (reference sequence). This CDR3 is CASSPTREGEQYF. The CDR3 nucleotides read TGTGCCAGCAGCCCCACTAGAGAGGGCGAGCAGTACTTC.

This clonotype turned up a few times. The chain has TRBV12-3 or TRBV12-4 and TRBJ1-1; D call uncertain. V was shortened by 0 bases and J by 0 bases, with 14 bases between the two germline ends. The CDR3 length is 17 residues. The CDR3 region is CASSLARGLRLNTEAFF. As DNA, the CDR3 is TGTGCCAGCAGTTTAGCCCGGGGTTTACGTCTGAACACTGAAGCTTTCTTT.

The rearrangement uses TRBV4-3 and TRBJ1-4, with a weak D call TRBD1 (5 bases). Trimming took 3 bases from V and 3 from J, leaving 8 bases between them. This CDR3 comprises 14 residues. CDR1 and CDR2 from the germline V gene are LGHNA and YSLEER. The CDR3 DNA reads TGCGCCAGCAGCCAGAGGGGCCCTAATGAAAAACTGTTTTTT. Amino acid sequence: CASSQRGPNEKLFF.

There are many counts of this clonotype. This rearrangement joins TRBV2 to TRBJ1-2, with D unclear. V was clipped by 3 bases and J by 3 bases, with 8 bases between them. CDR3 size: 13 residues. Germline V lookup: CDR1 SNHLY, CDR2 FYNNEI. CDR3 sequence (DNA): TGTGCCAGCAGTGATTCGGCTTACTATGGCTACACCTTC. It is translated as CASSDSAYYGYTF.

This chain joins TRBV4-3 and TRBJ2-7, with D unclear. Trimming cost V 2 bases and J 5 bases, with 16 bases left between them. The germline gives CDR1 LGHNA, CDR2 YSLEER. This CDR3 region has 15 residues. The DNA for the CDR3 is TGCGCCAGCAGCCAAACGGTCCAGCCCGTCCACGAGCAGTACGTC. Amino acid sequence: CASSQTVQPVHEQYV.

This clonotype showed up just a few times. The chain employs TRBV5-5 and TRBJ2-5; possibly TRBD2 for D (6 bases). The germline V gene has CDR1 SGHKS and CDR2 YYEKEE (reference sequence). V lost 5 bases, J lost 1 base, and 12 bases lay in between. CDR3 length: 14 residues. The CDR3 sequence is CASRFRGTQETQYF. In nucleotides, the CDR3 is TGTGCCAGCAGATTCCGGGGGACCCAAGAGACCCAGTACTTC.

Concerning this clonotype itself: An end of the junction does not agree with germline; a read error may underlie this. The chain links TRBV10-3 to TRBJ2-1; 14 bases are a match to TRBD2. CDR1 and CDR2 (germline): ENHRY, SYGVKD. The CDR3 has 13 amino acids. Here the CDR3 reads CATTSGGDNDQFF. The CDR3, as DNA: TGTGCCACGACTAGCGGGGGGGACAATGATCAGTTCTTC.

This clonotype was detected a few times. V gene TRBV10-3 combines with J gene TRBJ1-5, with D perhaps matching TRBD1 (5 bases). The CDR3 extends over 13 amino acids. Between the trimmed V and J ends, which lost 3 bases and 5 bases, there was a span of 8 bases. Germline CDR1 is ENHRY and CDR2 is SYGVKD. The DNA for the CDR3 is TGTGCCATCAGTGACCAGGGCTATCAGCCCCAGCATTTT. Translated, it gives CAISDQGYQPQHF.

This rearrangement joins TRBV7-3 to TRBJ1-6, with D maybe TRBD1 (5 bases). This CDR3 contains 16 residues. V was clipped by 0 bases and J by 7 bases, with 13 bases between them. Germline V CDR1 and CDR2: SGHTA, FQGTGA. The CDR3 here is CASSLTGDGANSPLHF. The CDR3 DNA follows: TGTGCCAGCAGCTTAACGGGGGACGGAGCGAATTCACCCCTCCACTTT.

In its sample, this clonotype was seen many times. The chain joins TRBV7-2 to TRBJ2-5, with 7 positions matching TRBD1. V lost 2 bases, J lost 4 bases, and 7 bases stayed unmatched. Germline values: CDR1 SGHTA, CDR2 FQGNSA. The length of the CDR3 is 15 residues. CDR3 DNA: TGTGCCAGCAGCTTAAGTCGGCCAGGGGGAGAGACCCAGTACTTC. Amino acids: CASSLSRPGGETQYF. Drawing the rest from reference TRBV7-2 and TRBJ2-5, the complete variable domain is GAGVSQSPSNKVTEKGKDVELRCDPISGHTALYWYRQSLGQGLEFLIYFQGNSAPDKSGLPSDRFSAERTGGSVSTLTIQRTQQEDSAVYLCASSLSRPGGETQYFGPGTRLLVL.

The J gene is TRBJ1-6, the V gene TRBV5-1; 7 nucleotides align to TRBD1. With V trimmed by 1 base and J by 7 bases, 2 bases remained unmatched. The CDR3 covers 14 residues. Germline lookup yields CDR1 SGHRS and CDR2 YFSETQ. The CDR3 bases are TGCGCCAGCAGCTTGAGGGACAGAAATTCACCCCTCCACTTT. Encoded protein: CASSLRDRNSPLHF.

The chain carries TRBV6-1 and TRBJ1-1; D unclear. The germline V gene has CDR1 MNHNS and CDR2 SASEGT. The CDR3 contains 12 residues. The V and J ends lost 10 bases and 11 bases respectively, with 20 bases between them. The CDR3 here is CATNTFTRKAFF. CDR3 bases: TGTGCCACCAACACATTCACGAGAAAGGCTTTCTTT.

This clonotype has only a few counts. The rearrangement links TRBV6-2 or TRBV6-3 to TRBJ1-5; 8 bases line up with TRBD1. Unmatched junction bases numbered 10, after V lost 3 bases and J lost 3 bases. Germline V CDR1 and CDR2: MNHEY, SVGEGT. This CDR3 region has 17 residues. The CDR3: CASSYGSRQGSNQPQHF. In DNA, the CDR3 is TGTGCCAGCAGTTATGGGAGTAGACAGGGGTCCAATCAGCCCCAGCATTTT.

V usage is TRBV7-2 and J usage is TRBJ2-5; D unresolved. Germline values: CDR1 SGHTA, CDR2 FQGNSA. The CDR3 loop spans 12 amino acids. The V end was cut by 5 bases, the J end by 3 bases, with 7 bases between. CDR3 coding DNA: TGTGCCAGCAGCCGCAATAAAGAGACCCAGTACTTC. It codes for CASSRNKETQYF.

The V and J genes are TRBV5-6 and TRBJ1-3, with D possibly being TRBD1 (5 bases). The CDR3 has 16 amino acids. The germline gives CDR1 SGHDT, CDR2 YYEEEE. V lost 0 bases and J 4 bases, leaving 14 bases between the germline ends. The CDR3 nucleotides read TGTGCCAGCAGCTTGGAGCCGCGGGCAGGGGGAAACACCATATATTTT. This sequence encodes CASSLEPRAGGNTIYF.

This clonotype was counted only a few times. The chain recombines TRBV7-2 with TRBJ2-7, with 9 bases lining up with TRBD1. The CDR3 covers 15 residues. The germline CDR1 and CDR2 sequences are SGHTA and FQGNSA. The V segment lost 6 bases and the J segment 2 bases; nucleotides outside the gene matches: 8. The CDR3 loop is CASSRQGELAYEQYF. The CDR3 DNA follows: TGTGCCAGCAGTCGACAGGGGGAACTCGCCTACGAGCAGTACTTC.

This clonotype was detected a few times. V is TRBV7-2 and J is TRBJ2-1; D is unclear. Trimming took 5 bases from V and 10 from J, leaving 18 bases between them. The germline CDR1 and CDR2 sequences are SGHTA and FQGNSA. The CDR3 runs to 14 residues. In nucleotides, the CDR3 is TGTGCCAGCAGCCCAAATTGGGTTGCCTGGGAGCAGTTCTTC. Its translation is CASSPNWVAWEQFF.

This clonotype was seen only a few times. V is TRBV5-4 and J is TRBJ1-1; 8 bases align to TRBD1. The germline V gene has CDR1 SGHNT and CDR2 YYREEE (reference sequence). After removal of 2 bases from V and 0 bases from J, the junction contained 9 bases not matched to a gene. CDR3 size: 17 residues. CDR3 DNA: TGTGCCAGCAGCTTCAACCCGACAGGGGTGTTGAACACTGAAGCTTTCTTT. Translating gives CASSFNPTGVLNTEAFF.

The chain carries TRBV20-1 and TRBJ1-3; weak D call: TRBD1 (6 bases). Trimming cost V 5 bases and J 0 bases, with 17 bases left between them. Per the germline V gene, CDR1 is DFQATT and CDR2 is SNEGSKA (reference sequence). The CDR3 length is 16 residues. CDR3 nucleotides: TGCAGTGCTCCCCTCAGGGGCTCCACCTCTGGAAACACCATATATTTT. Amino acid sequence: CSAPLRGSTSGNTIYF.

The V gene is TRBV4-3, the J gene TRBJ2-2; D unclear. CDR1 is LGHNA and CDR2 is YSLEER in the germline V gene. This CDR3 is 15 amino acids long. V was cut by 5 bases and J by 4 bases, with 14 bases left in between. This CDR3 reads CASSNRVLLTGELFF. The CDR3 DNA is TGCGCCAGCAGCAATAGGGTTTTGCTCACCGGGGAGCTGTTTTTT.

This chain uses TRBV7-2 with TRBJ1-5; D is uncertain. This CDR3 comprises 14 residues. Deletions cut 2 bases from V and 5 bases from J, with 10 bases between. Germline V gene sequence: CDR1 SGHTA, CDR2 FQGNSA. CDR3 loop: CASSLTDIDQPQHF. The CDR3 nucleotides read TGTGCCAGCAGCTTAACCGACATTGATCAGCCCCAGCATTTT.

The chain recombines TRBV4-2 with TRBJ2-1; TRBD1 is a possible D gene (6 bases). Germline assignment: CDR1 LGHNA and CDR2 YNFKEQ. This CDR3 region has 15 residues. The V and J ends lost 1 base and 6 bases respectively, with 13 bases between them. The CDR3 sequence: CASSQVQGEGNEQFF. In nucleotides, the CDR3 is TGTGCCAGCAGCCAAGTACAGGGAGAGGGCAATGAGCAGTTCTTC.

Many counts were recorded for this clonotype. The rearrangement joins TRBV27 to TRBJ1-5, with a weak D call TRBD1 (5 bases). Trimming cost V 3 bases and J 7 bases, with 10 bases left between them. CDR1 and CDR2 from the germline V gene are MNHEY and SMNVEV (reference sequence). CDR3 length: 13 amino acids. CDR3 nucleotides: TGTGCCAGCAGTTTCGGGAGGGACCAGCCCCAGCATTTT. It yields the protein CASSFGRDQPQHF.

This clonotype was counted a few times. The chain is built from TRBV20-1 and TRBJ2-7; D remains ambiguous. Germline CDR1 is DFQATT and CDR2 is SNEGSKA (reference sequence). The V gene lost 7 bases and the J gene lost 0 bases, with 10 bases spanning the gap. The CDR3 sequence is 12 residues long. The CDR3 here is CSVPRSSYEQYV. The DNA for the CDR3 is TGCAGTGTCCCCAGGAGCTCCTACGAGCAGTACGTC.